Reported below is one TCR beta chain. The study recruited people aged about 18 to 95 years across some 23 US areas. Cohorts were assigned according to the clinical history that participants reported. This sample was included in a study of blood T cell repertoires in COVID-19. Study-wide background: Acute and convalescent COVID-19 specimens originated in the United States, Italy and Spain.

Germline CDR1 reads SGHDN; CDR2 reads FVKESK. The CDR3 loop spans 14 amino acids. The ends were cut back, 2 bases at V and 0 bases at J, with 7 bases in the middle. Authors' analysis steps: Amplification of reference gene primers provided the estimated nucleated cell counts. The method was immunoSEQ multiplex PCR; TCRdb's version includes in-frame clones alone and lacks a portion of them. D and trimming were read from the DNA, whereas the V and J calls and clone size are those reported in that table. The repertoire holds 150,000 to 200,000 clones, about 88% seen once, with around 6.5% in the top ten.

The sample was PBMCs or T cells enriched from blood (not recorded which). The rearrangement joins TRBV14 to TRBJ1-1; D not resolved. This TCR derives from a woman between 50 and 59 years old who had recovered from COVID-19. CDR3 loop: CASSQLQMNTEAFF. CDR3 coding DNA: TGTGCCAGCAGCCAATTACAGATGAACACTGAAGCTTTCTTT.